Sequencing of this T cell receptor beta chain was carried out in a study of beta chain features in type 1 diabetes. Findings of the study overall: Moderately but significantly shorter TCRB CDR3s were found in Type 1 diabetes patients in all four CD4+ subsets.

CDR1 MNHEY and CDR2 SMNVEV come from the germline V gene (reference sequence). V shed 5 bases and J 10 bases; nucleotides not matched to a gene: 16. CDR3 length equals 16 residues. A remark on this clone: Its antigen is unidentified.

Staining for CD45RO/CCR7/CD25/CD127/CD95/CD27 allowed sorting of CD4+ naive, central memory, regulatory and stem cell-like memory cells. What was sequenced were expressed TCRB transcripts, since all of the isolated RNA had been reverse transcribed. Here immunoSEQ multiplex PCR was the method, and the copy in TCRdb shows in-frame clones only, minus some. The sample holds 350,000 to 450,000 clones, roughly 12% seen once. This clonotype was obtained from a woman aged 18-30 years with type 1 diabetes. The J gene is TRBJ2-1, the V gene TRBV27; TRBD2 matches at 8 bases. Sequencing used naive CD4+ T cells from blood. The CDR3 protein is CASSPVEGSGTYEQFF. Here the CDR3 DNA reads TGTGCCAGCAGTCCGGTTGAGGGTAGCGGGACTTACGAGCAGTTCTTC.